This T cell receptor (beta chain) originates from a study of CD8+ T cells in alopecia areata. For the study at large: Patients remained on tofacitinib for 6 to 18 months and then went 6 months without it. General study findings and limits: Baseline CD8+ expansion's link to response remains uncertain, as there was one nonresponder.

Germline assignment: CDR1 SGHAT and CDR2 FQNNGV. Trimming pared 3 bases from V and 6 bases from J, leaving 13 bases between. The CDR3 sequence is 14 residues long. Reverse transcribed after extraction, RNA yielded cDNA as the sequencing template. Data came from immunoSEQ multiplex PCR; TCRdb stores just in-frame clones and leaves some out. The sample consists of about 100,000 clones, roughly three fifths of them appearing once. Treatment here: oral pan-JAK inhibitor, 5-10 mg twice daily. There are a few counts of this clone. The target antigen is unknown. The V gene is TRBV11-2, the J gene TRBJ2-3, with TRBD1 as a possible D gene (5 bases). The material sequenced was CD8+ T cells sorted from blood, taken at approximately week 56, from a patient treated with tofacitinib. This clonotype originated in a human donor with alopecia areata. The CDR3 DNA is TGTGCCAGCAGCTTTGCGTGGGGCTCGGATACGCAGTATTTT. Its translation: CASSFAWGSDTQYF. The full variable domain, its missing parts supplied by reference TRBV11-2 and TRBJ2-3, is EAGVAQSPRYKIIEKRQSVAFWCNPISGHATLYWYQQILGQGPKLLIQFQNNGVVDDSQLPKDRFSAERLKGVDSTLKIQPAKLEDSAVYLCASSFAWGSDTQYFGPGTRLTVL.